These T cell receptor beta chains were read from a single sample in a study of blood T cell repertoires in COVID-19. Repertoires were generated with immunoSEQ multiplex PCR, while TCRdb's copy carries only in-frame clones and drops some. Among about 230,000 clones, around 80% were seen once, and the ten largest hold about 1.4%. The sequencing input was peripheral blood. All receptors derive from a woman aged 40 to 50 who had recovered from COVID-19. Each CDR3 is given with its conserved first and last residue. Each record gives: V gene, clone size, D gene, CDR3 length, J gene, CDR3 DNA, CDR3 protein. The D gene is left open where the match is weak. Clone sizes are given selectively: once, few, many, or a class where the clone is expanded.

>TRBV2|NA|NA|15|TRBJ1-1
TGTGCCAGCAGTGAACGGGGCAGGGGGAACACTGAAGCTTTCTTT
CASSERGRGNTEAFF
>TRBV28|NA|NA|15|TRBJ2-1
TGTGCCAGCAGTTTATTCTCAGGGGCGCGAAATGAGCAGTTCTTC
CASSLFSGARNEQFF
>TRBV6-1|few|TRBD2|11|TRBJ2-7
TGTGCCAGCAGTGATGGGACTAGTTTTTTCTTC
CASSDGTSFFF
>TRBV12-3/TRBV12-4|NA|TRBD2|13|TRBJ2-7
TGTGCCAGCAGTTGGGGGGAGGGGTACGAGCAGTACTTC
CASSWGEGYEQYF
>TRBV12-3/TRBV12-4|NA|NA|13|TRBJ1-2
TGTGCCAGCAGTCCCCGGGAGTTTGGAGGCTACACCTTC
CASSPREFGGYTF
>TRBV6-1|NA|NA|13|TRBJ1-6
TGTGCCAGCAGTGACGGACAGCTACTACCCCTCCACTTT
CASSDGQLLPLHF
>TRBV30|few|TRBD2|12|TRBJ2-5
TGTGCCGGCAGCGGGGGGGCGGAGACCCAGTACTTC
CAGSGGAETQYF
>TRBV7-8|NA|NA|15|TRBJ1-6
TGTGCCAGCAGTTCCCAAGGACTTACTAATTCACCCCTCCACTTT
CASSSQGLTNSPLHF
>TRBV6-5|NA|NA|16|TRBJ1-4
TGTGCCAGCAGTTACTCTGAAAGCCCGCCGAGTGAAAAACTGTTTTTT
CASSYSESPPSEKLFF
>TRBV10-3|NA|TRBD1|13|TRBJ2-5
TGTGCCATCACGGACAGGGGTTGGAAGACCCAGTACTTC
CAITDRGWKTQYF
>TRBV28|NA|TRBD1|16|TRBJ2-7
TGTGCCAGCAGACAAGGGGGTGGGACAGGGGACTACGAGCAGTACTTC
CASRQGGGTGDYEQYF
>TRBV7-2|NA|TRBD2|16|TRBJ2-1
TGTGCCAGCAGCTTGACTAGCGGGGGTCTATACAATGAGCAGTTCTTC
CASSLTSGGLYNEQFF
>TRBV7-8|NA|TRBD1|14|TRBJ1-5
TGTGCCAGCAGCCCAAACACAGGGGATCAGCCCCAGCATTTT
CASSPNTGDQPQHF
>TRBV6-5|NA|TRBD1|15|TRBJ1-4
TGTGCCAGCACCTCCCTTGGACAGGTTAATGAAAAACTGTTTTTT
CASTSLGQVNEKLFF
>TRBV3-1/TRBV3-2|NA|NA|16|TRBJ2-1
TGTGCCAGCAGCCAGTTCGTGGGGGCGGGGGCCAATGAGCAGTTCTTC
CASSQFVGAGANEQFF
>TRBV27|NA|TRBD1|16|TRBJ1-5
TGTGCCAGCAGTCAACTACAGGGGGGAAGCAATCAGCCCCAGCATTTT
CASSQLQGGSNQPQHF